This T cell receptor (beta chain) emerged from a study of T-cell reconstitution after alpha-beta-depleted transplantation in children. The sample holds a few counts of this clonotype. V was clipped by 2 bases and J by 2 bases, with 10 bases between them. Looked up from germline, CDR1 is SQVTM and CDR2 is ANQGSEA. This CDR3 region has 13 residues. The library targeted TCRbeta and was prepared with unique molecular identifiers. From the PCR reads, TCRdb called clonotypes with MiXCR, one entry per CDR3 protein. Of 200,000 to 250,000 distinct CDR3 sequences listed, about 9.5% are singletons. The V gene is TRBV29-1, the J gene TRBJ2-7, with D tentatively TRBD1 (6 bases). The clonotype originates from a human donor who donated a stem cell graft to a child with acute lymphoblastic leukemia. The sequenced sample was PBMCs from the stem cell graft donor, obtained from the stem cell graft. For the CDR3, the DNA is TGCAGCGTTGAAAGGCAGGGGACCTACGAGCAGTACTTC. Translation: CSVERQGTYEQYF.